Shown below are 13 T cell receptor beta chains from a single sample sequenced in a study of T cells in localized non-small cell lung cancer. The assay was immunoSEQ multiplex PCR, and TCRdb's table has in-frame clones only and misses some. In the table there are roughly 1,700 clones, about 27% of which are singletons. This sample comprised lung tumor tissue, obtained before any cancer treatment. These receptors all stem from a man aged 35 to 70 with stage I lung adenocarcinoma.

The chain carries TRBV5-1 and TRBJ2-7; 12 nucleotides match TRBD1. Looked up from germline, CDR1 is SGHRS and CDR2 is YFSETQ. V gave up 4 bases and J gave up 3 bases; unmatched junction bases: 2. The CDR3 has 14 amino acids. CDR3 sequence: CASSRDRGLYEQYF. Here the CDR3 DNA reads TGCGCCAGCAGCAGGGACAGGGGGCTCTACGAGCAGTACTTC. The variable domain in full, with the rest retrieved from reference TRBV5-1 and TRBJ2-7, is KAGVTQTPRYLIKTRGQQVTLSCSPISGHRSVSWYQQTPGQGLQFLFEYFSETQRNKGNFPGRFSGRQFSNSRSEMNVSTLELGDSALYLCASSRDRGLYEQYFGPGTRLTVT.

This clone was seen a handful of times. This sequence joins TRBV6-8 and TRBJ2-7; a possible D gene is TRBD1 (6 bases). Germline assignment: CDR1 MNHGY and CDR2 SAAAGT. V was trimmed by 8 bases and J by 3 bases, leaving 11 bases between them. The CDR3 sequence is 12 residues long. The DNA for the CDR3 is TGTGCCAGCCTCGGGGACAACTACGAGCAGTACTTC. Its translation is CASLGDNYEQYF.

V is TRBV30 and J is TRBJ2-5; a possible D gene is TRBD2 (6 bases). In germline, CDR1 is GTSNPN, CDR2 SVGIG (reference sequence). CDR3 length equals 14 residues. Trimming took off 0 bases at V and 6 bases at J, with 14 bases between the two ends. CDR3 sequence: CAWSVGPGGKTQYF. CDR3 coding DNA: TGTGCCTGGAGTGTAGGACCCGGGGGAAAGACCCAGTACTTC.

The V call is TRBV11-3, the J call TRBJ2-7, with unresolved D. The CDR3 covers 15 residues. Germline V gene sequence: CDR1 SGHNT, CDR2 YENEEA. V was trimmed by 0 bases and J by 0 bases, leaving 9 bases between them. CDR3 coding DNA: TGTGCCAGCAGCTTAGACAGTTACAGCTCCTACGAGCAGTACTTC. Residues: CASSLDSYSSYEQYF.

The sample holds a few counts of this clone. V is TRBV14 and J is TRBJ2-7; D is unresolved. The CDR3 is 11 amino acids. V lost 1 base to trimming and J lost 3 bases, with 1 base between them. Germline-derived CDR1 and CDR2 are SGHDN and FVKESK. Here the CDR3 DNA reads TGTGCCAGCAGCCAAGGCTACGAGCAGTACTTC. Translation: CASSQGYEQYF.

CDR3 residues: CASRLAGGPGDTQYF. The CDR3 coding sequence is TGCGCCAGCCGGCTAGCGGGAGGGCCGGGAGATACGCAGTATTTT. The chain recombines TRBV5-1 with TRBJ2-3; 12 positions agree with TRBD2. Per germline, CDR1 SGHRS and CDR2 YFSETQ. V gave up 7 bases and J gave up 5 bases; unmatched junction bases: 8. This CDR3 has 15 amino acids. The variable domain in full, completed from reference TRBV5-1 and TRBJ2-3, reads KAGVTQTPRYLIKTRGQQVTLSCSPISGHRSVSWYQQTPGQGLQFLFEYFSETQRNKGNFPGRFSGRQFSNSRSEMNVSTLELGDSALYLCASRLAGGPGDTQYFGPGTRLTVL.

CDR3 region: CASSSIPGWGLGETQYF. The CDR3 DNA sequence: TGTGCCAGCAGTTCTATCCCCGGGTGGGGCTTAGGTGAGACCCAGTACTTC. The chain combines TRBV28 with TRBJ2-5; maybe TRBD1 (5 bases). CDR1 and CDR2 (germline): MDHEN, SYDVKM. V was pared by 4 bases and J by 5 bases, with 23 bases between. This CDR3 is built from 17 residues.

This clone was counted only a few times. V and J are TRBV28 and TRBJ2-3; TRBD2 aligns across 9 bases. The trim removed 4 bases at V and 1 base at J, leaving 3 bases unmatched. This CDR3 region has 15 residues. Per the germline V gene, CDR1 is MDHEN and CDR2 is SYDVKM. The CDR3 DNA sequence: TGTGCCAGCAGTTCGCTAGCGGGACGCACAGATACGCAGTATTTT. Translated, it gives CASSSLAGRTDTQYF.

This clone appeared a few times. J is TRBJ2-5 and V is TRBV9; tentatively, D is TRBD2 (6 bases). The V gene lost 5 bases and the J gene lost 2 bases, with 16 bases spanning the gap. Germline values: CDR1 SGDLS, CDR2 YYNGEE. The CDR3 is 15 amino acids. Here the CDR3 DNA reads TGTGCCAGCAGTGAATCCCGCGGACTACAAGAGACCCAGTACTTC. Its translation is CASSESRGLQETQYF.

This clone was seen more than once but under ten times. This chain uses TRBV27 with TRBJ2-1; D may be TRBD1 (5 bases). The germline gives CDR1 MNHEY, CDR2 SMNVEV (reference sequence). The CDR3 is 15 residues long. Trimming took 2 bases from V and 6 from J, leaving 14 bases between them. The CDR3 DNA sequence: TGTGCCAGCAGTTTACTTCCCGACAGCCCCAATGAGCAGTTCTTC. It specifies CASSLLPDSPNEQFF.

The chain recombines TRBV28 with TRBJ2-1; tentatively, D is TRBD2 (6 bases). Germline CDR1 MDHEN, CDR2 SYDVKM. This CDR3 has 15 amino acids. The V end lost 3 bases, the J end lost 6 bases, and 15 bases lay between the germline ends. The CDR3 is CASSFPGSWGNEQFF. The CDR3 DNA reads as TGTGCCAGCAGTTTTCCCGGGAGCTGGGGCAATGAGCAGTTCTTC. Using reference TRBV28 and TRBJ2-1 for the parts outside the CDR3, the full variable domain is DVKVTQSSRYLVKRTGEKVFLECVQDMDHENMFWYRQDPGLGLRLIYFSYDVKMKEKGDIPEGYSVSREKKERFSLILESASTNQTSMYLCASSFPGSWGNEQFFGPGTRLTVL.

By share, this clone ranks as medium-sized. DNA for the CDR3: TGTGCCAGCAGCTTAAGCGGGAGTGGTATGAATGAGCAGTTCTTC. As protein: CASSLSGSGMNEQFF. The gene calls are TRBV9 and TRBJ2-1, with 8 bases lining up with TRBD2. The CDR3 is made up of 15 amino acids. The V gene end was trimmed by 4 bases and the J gene end by 7 bases; junction bases not matched to a gene: 10. The germline gives CDR1 SGDLS, CDR2 YYNGEE.

This rearrangement joins TRBV6-8 to TRBJ2-2; D might be TRBD2 (7 bases). V was cut by 7 bases and J by 5 bases, with 11 bases left in between. Germline V CDR1 and CDR2: MNHGY, SAAAGT. The CDR3 is 13 residues long. The CDR3 DNA reads TGTGCCAGCATTAAGGGGGGGACCGGGGAGCTGTTTTTT. It translates to CASIKGGTGELFF.